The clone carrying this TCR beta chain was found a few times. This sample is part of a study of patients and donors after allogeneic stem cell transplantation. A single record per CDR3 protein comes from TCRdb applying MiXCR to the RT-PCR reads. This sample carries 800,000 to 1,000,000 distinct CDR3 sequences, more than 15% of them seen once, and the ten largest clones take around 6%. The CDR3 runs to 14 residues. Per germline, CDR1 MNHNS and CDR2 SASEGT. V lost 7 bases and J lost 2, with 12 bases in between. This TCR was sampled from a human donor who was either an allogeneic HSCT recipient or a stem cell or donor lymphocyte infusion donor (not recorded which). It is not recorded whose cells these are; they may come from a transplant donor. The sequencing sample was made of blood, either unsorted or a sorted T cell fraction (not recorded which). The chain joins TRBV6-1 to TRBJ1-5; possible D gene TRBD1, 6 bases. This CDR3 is CASTRRTGNQPQHF. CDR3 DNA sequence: TGTGCCAGCACCCGCAGGACAGGCAATCAGCCCCAGCATTTT.